Listed here are 13 T cell receptor beta chains from one sample, sequenced in a study of a mutant IDH1 vaccine in newly diagnosed glioma. Some clones are missing from TCRdb's copy, which holds only in-frame ones; the method was immunoSEQ multiplex PCR. The sample has tens of thousands of clones, 65% seen once. These receptors' antigens are unknown. Time point specified: week 47, end of study. Every single dose of the vaccine, 300 ug of mutant IDH1 20-mer peptide, came with topical imiquimod. Sample: peripheral blood mononuclear cells (PBMCs), taken from a glioma patient whose treatment included an IDH1 peptide vaccine. The origin of the receptors is a man aged 40-49 years with glioma. Some clones in this sample may be carry-over from other donors' samples.

This clone was recorded once. This chain joins TRBV7-8 and TRBJ2-5, with a tentative D call TRBD2 (6 bases). The germline V gene encodes CDR1 SGHVS and CDR2 FQNEAQ. Trimming left V 0 bases short and J 5 bases short, with 13 bases between. The CDR3 runs to 15 residues. The CDR3 region is CASSLAMTRVETQYF. CDR3 bases: TGTGCCAGCAGCTTAGCGATGACTAGGGTTGAGACCCAGTACTTC. Full variable domain (missing parts from reference TRBV7-8 and TRBJ2-5): GAGVSQSPRYKVAKRGQDVALRCDPISGHVSLFWYQQALGQGPEFLTYFQNEAQLDKSGLPSDRFFAERPEGSVSTLKIQRTQQEDSAVYLCASSLAMTRVETQYFGPGTRLLVL.

The CDR3 DNA is TGTGCCAGCAGCCAACTAATAGGCCCGGCAGATACGCAGTATTTT. Translation: CASSQLIGPADTQYF. The rearrangement uses TRBV14 and TRBJ2-3; no definite D call. This CDR3 comprises 15 residues. The ends were cut back, 2 bases at V and 4 bases at J, with 13 bases in the middle. Germline V gives CDR1 SGHDN, CDR2 FVKESK.

The chain joins TRBV15 to TRBJ1-4; TRBD1 aligns across 11 bases. V gave up 8 bases and J gave up 6 bases; unmatched junction bases: 5. Germline values: CDR1 LNHNV, CDR2 YYDKDF (reference sequence). The CDR3 length is 14 residues. The CDR3: CATGRDRGDEKLFF. For the CDR3, the DNA is TGTGCCACCGGTAGGGACAGGGGGGATGAAAAACTGTTTTTT.

V is TRBV7-9 and J is TRBJ2-5; the match to TRBD1 covers 10 bases. This CDR3 has 14 amino acids. Germline V gene lookup returns CDR1 SEHNR and CDR2 FQNEAQ (reference sequence). With V trimmed by 8 bases and J by 3 bases, 6 bases remained unmatched. CDR3 sequence: CASDFGTGEETQYF. CDR3 nucleotide sequence: TGTGCCAGCGACTTCGGGACAGGGGAAGAGACCCAGTACTTC.

This clone was counted many times. J is TRBJ2-7 and V is TRBV11-2; tentatively, D is TRBD1 or TRBD2 (5 bases each). V dropped 5 bases and J dropped 3 bases, with 17 bases sitting between them. Germline CDR1 is SGHAT and CDR2 is FQNNGV. There are 15 residues in the CDR3. DNA for the CDR3: TGTGCCAGCAGCCTATACGGGACCTCGGGCTACGAGCAGTACTTC. It encodes CASSLYGTSGYEQYF. Variable domain in full (rest from reference TRBV11-2 and TRBJ2-7): EAGVAQSPRYKIIEKRQSVAFWCNPISGHATLYWYQQILGQGPKLLIQFQNNGVVDDSQLPKDRFSAERLKGVDSTLKIQPAKLEDSAVYLCASSLYGTSGYEQYFGPGTRLTVT.

This clone was seen a few times. The chain employs TRBV5-1 and TRBJ1-3; D is unclear. Germline V gene lookup returns CDR1 SGHRS and CDR2 YFSETQ. This CDR3 comprises 15 residues. V dropped 2 bases and J dropped 0 bases, with 9 bases sitting between them. Written as DNA, the CDR3 is TGCGCCAGCAGCTTCGGGGATCCCTCTGGAAACACCATATATTTT. Translation gives CASSFGDPSGNTIYF. The full variable domain, its missing parts supplied by reference TRBV5-1 and TRBJ1-3, is KAGVTQTPRYLIKTRGQQVTLSCSPISGHRSVSWYQQTPGQGLQFLFEYFSETQRNKGNFPGRFSGRQFSNSRSEMNVSTLELGDSALYLCASSFGDPSGNTIYFGEGSWLTVV.

The J gene is TRBJ2-5, the V gene TRBV5-6; D not certain. Germline lookup yields CDR1 SGHDT and CDR2 YYEEEE. The V end lost 2 bases, the J end lost 2 bases, and 10 bases lay between the germline ends. The CDR3 runs 14 residues. The CDR3 is CASSFRAQQETQYF. The DNA for the CDR3 is TGTGCCAGCAGCTTTAGGGCACAACAAGAGACCCAGTACTTC.

This clone has a handful of counts. This chain uses TRBV14 with TRBJ2-7; possibly TRBD2 for D (5 bases). Trimming shortened V by 5 bases and J by 3 bases, and 14 bases separated the two germline ends. This CDR3 is 14 amino acids long. Germline CDR1 SGHDN, CDR2 FVKESK. The CDR3 DNA is TGTGCCAGCAGCAAGGACGGAGGCGGCTACGAGCAGTACTTC. This encodes CASSKDGGGYEQYF. Based on the CDR3 plus reference TRBV14 and TRBJ2-7, the full variable domain is EAGVTQFPSHSVIEKGQTVTLRCDPISGHDNLYWYRRVMGKEIKFLLHFVKESKQDESGMPNNRFLAERTGGTYSTLKVQPAELEDSGVYFCASSKDGGGYEQYFGPGTRLTVT.

This clone turned up a few times. The CDR3 here is CASGLILQGAGGYTF. The CDR3 region has the DNA TGTGCTAGTGGTTTGATACTTCAGGGGGCGGGTGGCTACACCTTC. The chain employs TRBV12-5 and TRBJ1-2; 8 bases align to TRBD1. J lost 7 bases, V lost 2 bases, and 9 bases had no gene match. Germline lookup yields CDR1 LGHNT and CDR2 FRNRAP. The CDR3 sequence is 15 residues long.

The gene calls are TRBV6-5 and TRBJ1-1; possibly TRBD1 for D (5 bases). The germline V gene encodes CDR1 MNHEY and CDR2 SVGAGI. The CDR3 spans 14 residues. With 6 bases removed from V and 5 bases from J, the gap between germline ends came to 16 bases. The CDR3, as DNA: TGTGCCAGCAGGCCCAGGGACCCTGGGACTGAAGCTTTCTTT. The encoded protein is CASRPRDPGTEAFF.

The rearrangement joins TRBV5-8 to TRBJ2-7, with D perhaps matching TRBD1 (6 bases). The V gene lost 5 bases and the J gene lost 1 base, with 13 bases spanning the gap. Germline CDR1 SGHTS, CDR2 YDEGEE. CDR3 size: 14 residues. CDR3 DNA: TGTGCCAGCAGGATCAGGGGAGCATCCTACGAGCAGTACTTC. Translation gives CASRIRGASYEQYF. The full variable domain, in which reference TRBV5-8 and TRBJ2-7 provide the parts outside the CDR3, is EAGVTQSPTHLIKTRGQQATLRCSPISGHTSVYWYQQALGLGLQFLLWYDEGEERNRGNFPPRFSGRQFPNYSSELNVNALELEDSALYLCASRIRGASYEQYFGPGTRLTVT.

The chain uses TRBV5-6 and TRBJ2-7, with 7 bases aligning to TRBD1. Looked up from germline, CDR1 is SGHDT and CDR2 is YYEEEE. V trimming: 4 bases; J trimming: 3 bases; junction bases outside the gene matches: 10. This CDR3 is built from 15 residues. The CDR3 region has the DNA TGTGCCAGCAGCCCCCCGGGACAGCTAAACTACGAGCAGTACTTC. Amino acid sequence: CASSPPGQLNYEQYF.

This chain joins TRBV10-3 and TRBJ1-6, with 12 bases matching TRBD1. CDR3 length equals 17 residues. The germline CDR1 and CDR2 sequences are ENHRY and SYGVKD. The ends lost 0 bases at V and 9 bases at J; junction bases unmatched: 6. CDR3 residues: CAISESRWDRGPSPLHF. DNA of the CDR3: TGTGCCATCAGTGAGTCGAGATGGGACAGGGGGCCTTCACCCCTCCACTTT.